This T cell receptor (beta chain) derives from a study of Ad26.COV2.S vaccination and SARS-CoV-2 variants. Some clones are missing from TCRdb's copy, which holds only in-frame ones; the method was immunoSEQ multiplex PCR. The repertoire holds 250,000 or so clones, with around 88% as singletons. Described treatment: 19 received Ad26.COV2.S at low or high dose, single or two shots; about 5 received placebo; per-sample allocation not given. Sample collection was performed on day 63 after the first vaccine or placebo injection. The CDR3 runs to 13 residues. Germline V gene lookup returns CDR1 SGHDT and CDR2 YYEEEE. V was pared by 4 bases and J by 4 bases, with 11 bases between.

The chain couples TRBV5-6 to TRBJ2-5; D not certain. This specimen was peripheral blood, taken in a trial of Ad26.COV2.S vaccine versus placebo. The TCR was taken from a person between 18 and 65 years old who received the Ad26.COV2.S COVID-19 vaccine or a placebo. As DNA, the CDR3 is TGTGCCAGCAGCAAGGGTCCCCCAGAGACCCAGTACTTC. Encoded protein: CASSKGPPETQYF. The full variable domain, its missing parts supplied by reference TRBV5-6 and TRBJ2-5, is DAGVTQSPTHLIKTRGQQVTLRCSPKSGHDTVSWYQQALGQGPQFIFQYYEEEERQRGNFPDRFSGHQFPNYSSELNVNALLLGDSALYLCASSKGPPETQYFGPGTRLLVL.